Only a few counts were recorded for the clone carrying this T cell receptor (beta chain). The antigen is unknown. This sequence may be a read error, since a much larger clone differs from it by one base. This sample stems from a study of tumor-infiltrating lymphocytes in primary liver carcinoma. Across the study: Each of the samples returned roughly 3.65 to 7.5 million productive TCRbeta reads (a yield similar across tissue types). General study findings and limits: Whereas tumor region pairs overlapped more, tumor-adjacent and tumor-blood pairs overlapped less.

The investigators made TCR beta cDNA from approximately 0.5 ug total RNA, using a constant-region primer. ARM-PCR, slightly modified, supplied the TCR beta libraries through three nested multiplex PCR rounds. The two initial PCR rounds, about 9 cycles each, used TRBV1-TRBV30 forward and C-beta reverse primers. In TCRdb, the multiplex PCR reads were re-called with MiXCR into one record per CDR3 protein. The sample contains about 210,000 distinct CDR3 sequences, around four fifths of which appear only once. Germline CDR1 reads SGHAT; CDR2 reads FQNNGV. The CDR3 loop spans 11 amino acids. Starting material for RNA and DNA co-extraction consisted of about 20-30 mg of unsorted bulk tissue. Five discrete regions of every tumor underwent sampling.

This chain links TRBV11-2 with TRBJ1-1; D gene ambiguous. This TCR derives from a man aged 35 to 55 with primary liver carcinoma and hepatitis B virus infection. The sequenced material came from tumor tissue from primary liver carcinoma. The CDR3 region is CASSHNTETFF. In nucleotides, the CDR3 is TGTGCCAGCAGCCACAACACTGAAACTTTCTTT.